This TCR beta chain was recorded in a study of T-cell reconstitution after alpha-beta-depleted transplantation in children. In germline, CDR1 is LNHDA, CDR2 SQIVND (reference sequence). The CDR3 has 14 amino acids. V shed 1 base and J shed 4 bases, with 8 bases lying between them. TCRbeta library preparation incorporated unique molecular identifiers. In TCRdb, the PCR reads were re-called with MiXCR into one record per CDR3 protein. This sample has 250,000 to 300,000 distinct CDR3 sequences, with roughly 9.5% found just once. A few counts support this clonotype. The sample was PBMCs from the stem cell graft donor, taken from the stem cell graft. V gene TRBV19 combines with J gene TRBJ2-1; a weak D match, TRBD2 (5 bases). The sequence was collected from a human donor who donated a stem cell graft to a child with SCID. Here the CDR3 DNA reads TGTGCCAGTAGTATAGGCGGGCATTACAATGAGCAGTTCTTC. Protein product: CASSIGGHYNEQFF.